The clone carrying this TCR beta chain was seen only a few times. Its antigen is currently unknown. Tagging with unique molecular identifiers was applied to individual cDNA molecules. TCRdb called the 5' RACE reads again in MiXCR, with one record for every CDR3 protein. The table lists roughly 100,000 distinct CDR3 sequences, approximately 14% of them singletons. The junction had 2 bases not matched to a gene; V was cut back by 2 bases and J by 7 bases. Germline V gene lookup returns CDR1 LNHDA and CDR2 SQIVND (reference sequence). The CDR3 loop spans 14 amino acids. This sample stems from a study of early T cells in non-severe SARS-CoV-2 infection. The overall study: With bulk RNA from unsorted whole blood as input, sequencing yielded unpaired chains. Study results and caveats: The matching step, a VDJdb search, favored anti-spike CD8 responses and missed private and CD4 specificities.

This TCR was sampled from an adult who was a healthcare worker with PCR-confirmed SARS-CoV-2 infection or an uninfected control (not recorded which). This rearrangement joins TRBV19 to TRBJ1-5; 10 nucleotides match TRBD1. Sequencing input: whole blood. The CDR3 here is CASSIRTGGQPQHF. The CDR3 DNA reads TGTGCCAGTAGTATACGGACAGGGGGACAGCCCCAGCATTTT.